The TCR beta chain under discussion was sequenced for a study of blood T cell repertoires in COVID-19. In the authors' workflow: Amplification of reference gene primers was used by the study to estimate nucleated cell counts. Assay used: immunoSEQ multiplex PCR; TCRdb lists only in-frame clones, some missing. V and J calls and clone size are as listed in that table; D and trimming were resolved from the DNA. The sample has 410,000 or so clones, about 88% seen once. Patients in Seattle were enrolled during active infection, then followed longitudinally. The receptor was derived from a middle-aged woman with COVID-19, enrolled during active disease. Material: peripheral blood.

CDR3 nucleotide sequence: TGTGCCAGCAGCGGTGGACAGGGCATCGAGCAGTACTTC. Protein product: CASSGGQGIEQYF. The V and J genes are TRBV9 and TRBJ2-7; 8 bases line up with TRBD1. The germline gives CDR1 SGDLS, CDR2 YYNGEE. The CDR3 spans 13 residues. After removal of 3 bases from V and 6 bases from J, the junction contained 5 bases not matched to a gene.